These T cell receptor beta chains were read from a single sample in a study of identical twins. TCRdb re-called the 5' RACE reads through MiXCR, storing one row per CDR3 protein. There are 600,000 to 700,000 distinct CDR3 sequences in the sample; about 20% occur only once, and about 4.3% lies in the top ten. Separately, the same data were catalogued under a study of T cells expressing NK-cell markers.

The source material was PBMCs. Receptor source: a woman aged 18 to 35 in good health. The CDR3 runs from the conserved cysteine through the conserved F or W. A D gene is named only where the DNA matches it firmly. Only part of the rows carry a size: once, few, many, or a class if the clone is expanded.

NA	TRBV4-3	few	TRBJ1-2	TGCGCCAGCAGCCAAGGCTACAGGGATCCCAACTATGGCTACACCTTC	CASSQGYRDPNYGYTF
NA	TRBV7-9	NA	TRBJ2-1	TGTGCCAGCAGCTTAGAGCTATCCTACAATGAGCAGTTCTTC	CASSLELSYNEQFF
NA	TRBV20-1	NA	TRBJ2-3	TGCAGTGCTCCTTATCTGGGGACAGATACGCAGTATTTT	CSAPYLGTDTQYF
TRBD1	TRBV3-1	NA	TRBJ1-1	TGTGCCAGCAGCCTGGACAGGGAGTTTGAAGCTTTCTTT	CASSLDREFEAFF
TRBD2	TRBV7-9	NA	TRBJ2-3	TGTGCCAGCAGTCCAGCGGGGTTTGACACAGATACGCAGTATTTT	CASSPAGFDTDTQYF
NA	TRBV4-3	many	TRBJ2-1	TGCGCCAGCAGCCAAGGACGAGGAGACTCCTCCAATGAGCAGTTCTTC	CASSQGRGDSSNEQFF
NA	TRBV9	NA	TRBJ2-2	TGTGCCAGCAGCGTGGCACTATCGAACACCGGGGAGCTGTTTTTT	CASSVALSNTGELFF
NA	TRBV19	many	TRBJ1-1	TGTGCCAGTAGTATACGGGTGAACACTGAAGCTTTCTTT	CASSIRVNTEAFF
TRBD1	TRBV5-1	few	TRBJ1-6	TGCGCCAGCAGCTCGGGGGGAACAGGGGCCTATAATTCACCCCTCCACTTT	CASSSGGTGAYNSPLHF
NA	TRBV5-1	NA	TRBJ2-7	TGCGCCAGCAGCTTGGGCAGGTCGGGAAACGAGCAGTACTTC	CASSLGRSGNEQYF
TRBD2	TRBV5-1	NA	TRBJ2-7	TGCGCCAGCAGCTTGGGGCGGGGGAGTAATTGGCAGTACTTC	CASSLGRGSNWQYF
NA	TRBV25-1	NA	TRBJ2-7	TGTGCCAGCAGTGAATTGGAGGCCAGAACCTTCGAGCAGTACTTC	CASSELEARTFEQYF
NA	TRBV6-5	NA	TRBJ2-7	TGTGCCAGCAGTTACTCGAATTCAGTCCCTGGCGAGCAGTACTTC	CASSYSNSVPGEQYF
NA	TRBV5-1	many	TRBJ1-1	TGCGCCAGCAGCCTGGACGGCTCGAACACTGAAGCTTTCTTT	CASSLDGSNTEAFF
NA	TRBV21-1	few	TRBJ1-3	TGTGCCAGCAGCAAACGCGGAAACACCATATATTTT	CASSKRGNTIYF
TRBD2	TRBV6-1	once	TRBJ2-1	TGTGCCGGCACCAAGGGACTAGCGGGATTTGTTGGCGAGCAGTTCTTC	CAGTKGLAGFVGEQFF
TRBD1	TRBV5-5	NA	TRBJ1-5	TGTGCCAGCAGCTCGACAGGGGCAGGTCAGCCCCAGCATTTT	CASSSTGAGQPQHF
NA	TRBV6-2/TRBV6-3	NA	TRBJ1-2	TGTGCCAGCTCTCCTCAGGCGAATGGCTACACCTTC	CASSPQANGYTF
TRBD2	TRBV6-1	few	TRBJ2-7	TGTGCCAGCAGTGCGTCAACTAGCGGGTCCTACGAGCAGTACTTC	CASSASTSGSYEQYF
NA	TRBV5-1	NA	TRBJ2-3	TGCGCCAGCAGCTACTATCAGACAGATACGCAGTATTTT	CASSYYQTDTQYF
NA	TRBV5-6	NA	TRBJ2-5	TGTGCCAGCAGCTCTTGGACAGCCGGGGGAGAGACCCAGTACTTC	CASSSWTAGGETQYF
NA	TRBV5-6	many	TRBJ1-4	TGTGCCAGCAGCTCAACAAGGACTAATGAAAAACTGTTTTTT	CASSSTRTNEKLFF
TRBD2	TRBV13	few	TRBJ2-5	TGTGCCAGCAGCTTACGGACTAGCGGGAAAGAGACCCAGTACTTC	CASSLRTSGKETQYF
NA	TRBV24-1	NA	TRBJ1-5	TGTGCCACCAGTGGAGGGGTAGGGCAGCCCCAGCATTTT	CATSGGVGQPQHF
NA	TRBV20-1	many	TRBJ2-6	TGCAGTGCTAGAGCCGGCTCTGGGGCCAACGTCCTGACTTTC	CSARAGSGANVLTF
NA	TRBV15	NA	TRBJ2-2	TGTGCCACCAGCAGGGGGGACGGGGAGCTGTTTTTT	CATSRGDGELFF
NA	TRBV29-1	NA	TRBJ2-7	TGCAGCGCAAACAGGAATTCCTACGAGCAGTACTTC	CSANRNSYEQYF
NA	TRBV12-3/TRBV12-4	NA	TRBJ1-1	TGTGCCAGCACCGTCGGGACAATTAACACTGAAGCTTTCTTT	CASTVGTINTEAFF
NA	TRBV5-1	few	TRBJ1-2	TGCGCCAGCAGCTTGGTGGGGTCCTATGGCTACACCTTC	CASSLVGSYGYTF
TRBD2	TRBV20-1	few	TRBJ2-7	TGCAGTGCTAGGACTAGCGGGAGTCAGGGCGAGCAGTACTTC	CSARTSGSQGEQYF
NA	TRBV6-5	many	TRBJ1-2	TGTGCCAGCAGGCAGATTAACTATGGCTACACCTTC	CASRQINYGYTF
NA	TRBV6-5	few	TRBJ1-3	TGTGCCAGCAGTTGGGGGACCGGGACAACTGGAAACACCATATATTTT	CASSWGTGTTGNTIYF
TRBD2	TRBV10-3	few	TRBJ2-1	TGTGCCGTGGCCGGGACTAGCGACAATGAGCAGTTCTTC	CAVAGTSDNEQFF
TRBD2	TRBV20-1	NA	TRBJ2-3	TGCAGTGCTAGCCGACTAGCGGGAGGCCCTAGCACAGATACGCAGTATTTT	CSASRLAGGPSTDTQYF
TRBD2	TRBV10-3	once	TRBJ2-2	TGTGCCATCAGCACTAGCGGGGGCACCGGGGAGCTGTTTTTT	CAISTSGGTGELFF
TRBD1	TRBV7-6	once	TRBJ1-6	TGTGCCAGCAGCTTAGGGGCCGAGGCAGGGGGTTATTCACCCCTCCACTTT	CASSLGAEAGGYSPLHF
NA	TRBV12-3/TRBV12-4	many	TRBJ2-3	TGTGCCAGCAGTTTGGGACTGAGGGCAGATACGCAGTATTTT	CASSLGLRADTQYF
NA	TRBV28	NA	TRBJ1-2	TGTGCCATCAGAGGGGGTATTGGCTACACCTTC	CAIRGGIGYTF
TRBD1	TRBV3-1	many	TRBJ2-7	TGTGCCAGCAGCCATCCGGGACAGGGAATCAACGAGCAGTACTTC	CASSHPGQGINEQYF
TRBD2	TRBV10-3	NA	TRBJ2-1	TGTGCCATCAGTGAACCTCTAGCGGGGGGGCTTAATGAGCAGTTCTTC	CAISEPLAGGLNEQFF
NA	TRBV7-2	few	TRBJ2-1	TGTGCCAGCAGCTCCGGCCGGACCTTACGCATTGAGCAGTTCTTC	CASSSGRTLRIEQFF
TRBD2	TRBV7-9	NA	TRBJ2-5	TGTGCCAGCACCCCGACTAGCGGGAGCCAAGAGACCCAGTACTTC	CASTPTSGSQETQYF
NA	TRBV7-2	many	TRBJ1-1	TGTGCCAGCAGCTTAGTTCGGGCTACTGAAGCTTTCTTT	CASSLVRATEAFF
NA	TRBV5-1	few	TRBJ2-3	TGCGCCAGCAGCTTGGAGGGTAGTGGGGGCACAGATACGCAGTATTTT	CASSLEGSGGTDTQYF
TRBD2	TRBV20-1	NA	TRBJ2-5	TGCAGTGCCCATAAGACTAGCGGGGGCGGACAGACCCAGTACTTC	CSAHKTSGGGQTQYF
NA	TRBV5-5	NA	TRBJ2-5	TGTGCCAGCAGCTTCTTCCTCAGGGAGACCCAGTACTTC	CASSFFLRETQYF
NA	TRBV20-1	few	TRBJ2-7	TGCAGTGCTAGACAGGACGGTACCTACGAGCAGTACTTC	CSARQDGTYEQYF
NA	TRBV6-5	NA	TRBJ1-1	TGTGCCAGCAGCTATGGCTACGCCCAGAGGACTGAAGCTTTCTTT	CASSYGYAQRTEAFF
NA	TRBV27	NA	TRBJ2-7	TGTGCCAGCAGTCCCCCAGCCCAACAAGGGCACGAGCAGTACTTC	CASSPPAQQGHEQYF
NA	TRBV10-3	many	TRBJ2-1	TGTGCCATCAGTGAACTAGATTCGGGTGAGCAGTTCTTC	CAISELDSGEQFF
NA	TRBV18	few	TRBJ1-1	TGTGCCAGCTCACCAAGTGACGCCACTGAAGCTTTCTTT	CASSPSDATEAFF